This section outlines one TCR beta chain sequence together with its context. Its antigen is currently unknown. The germline V gene has CDR1 SGHTA and CDR2 FQGNSA. Deletions cut 9 bases from V and 6 bases from J, with 15 bases between. The CDR3 has 13 amino acids. TCRbeta libraries were built with three rounds of nested PCR, modified from ARM-PCR. TCRdb redid the calling of the multiplex PCR reads with MiXCR, one entry per CDR3 protein. The profile shows about 100,000 distinct CDR3 sequences, over 55% of them singletons. This record belongs to a study of tumor and adjacent non-tumor tissue in lung cancer. No cell sorting was done before RNA was extracted from the tissue. This non-tumor lung sample came from over 3 cm beyond the tumor edge. General study points: Tumor repertoires had a smaller top 100 clone share than normal lung. TCR diversity was significantly greater in tumor than normal lung tissue.

The sequencing sample was made of distant non-tumor lung tissue. The receptor was derived from a man between 25 and 39 years old with non-small cell lung cancer. The rearrangement uses TRBV7-2 and TRBJ2-4; D call uncertain. CDR3 DNA: TGTGCCAGTACAGCCCCCAACATAAACATTCAGTACTTC. This gives the protein CASTAPNINIQYF.